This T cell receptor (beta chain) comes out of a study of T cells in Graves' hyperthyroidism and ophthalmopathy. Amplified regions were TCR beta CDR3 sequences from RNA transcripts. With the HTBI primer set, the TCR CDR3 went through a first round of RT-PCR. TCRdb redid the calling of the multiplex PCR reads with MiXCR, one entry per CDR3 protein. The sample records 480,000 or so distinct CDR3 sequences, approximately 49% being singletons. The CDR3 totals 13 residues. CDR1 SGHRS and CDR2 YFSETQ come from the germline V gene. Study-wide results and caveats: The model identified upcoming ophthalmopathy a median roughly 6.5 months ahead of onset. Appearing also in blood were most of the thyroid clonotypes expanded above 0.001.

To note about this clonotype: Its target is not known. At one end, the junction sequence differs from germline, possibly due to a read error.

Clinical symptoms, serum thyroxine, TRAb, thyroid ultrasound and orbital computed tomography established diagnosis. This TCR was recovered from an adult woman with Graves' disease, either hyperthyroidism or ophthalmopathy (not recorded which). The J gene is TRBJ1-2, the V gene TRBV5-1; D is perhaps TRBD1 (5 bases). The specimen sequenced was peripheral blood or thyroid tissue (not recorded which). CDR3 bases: TGTGCCAGCAGCTTGACGACAGCCTATGGCTACACCTTC. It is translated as CASSLTTAYGYTF.